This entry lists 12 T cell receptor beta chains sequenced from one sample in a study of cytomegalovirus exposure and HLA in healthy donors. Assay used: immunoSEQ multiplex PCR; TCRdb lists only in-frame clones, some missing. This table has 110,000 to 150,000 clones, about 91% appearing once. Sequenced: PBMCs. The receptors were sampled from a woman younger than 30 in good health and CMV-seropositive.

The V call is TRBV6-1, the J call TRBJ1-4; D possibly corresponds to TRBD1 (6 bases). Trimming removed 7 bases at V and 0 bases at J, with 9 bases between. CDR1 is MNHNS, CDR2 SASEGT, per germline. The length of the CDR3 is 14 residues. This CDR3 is CASMTGSTNEKLFF. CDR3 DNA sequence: TGTGCCAGCATGACAGGCTCAACTAATGAAAAACTGTTTTTT.

CDR3 nucleotide sequence: TGTGCCAGCAGCGGAGCTTTAGCGGGAGTTAATGAGCAGTTCTTC. Protein sequence: CASSGALAGVNEQFF. The rearrangement links TRBV7-3 to TRBJ2-1, with 9 nucleotides matching TRBD2. The CDR3 covers 15 residues. The junction had 9 bases not matched to a gene; V was cut back by 5 bases and J by 7 bases. In germline, CDR1 is SGHTA, CDR2 FQGTGA.

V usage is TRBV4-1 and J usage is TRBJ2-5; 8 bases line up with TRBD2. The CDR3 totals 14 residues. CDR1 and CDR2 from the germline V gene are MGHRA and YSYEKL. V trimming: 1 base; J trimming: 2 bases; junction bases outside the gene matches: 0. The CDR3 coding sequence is TGCGCCAGCAGCCAAGGACTAGCGCAAGAGACCCAGTACTTC. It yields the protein CASSQGLAQETQYF.

CDR3 DNA: TGTGCCAGCAGCCCCCAACGTGGCGAAAAACTGTTTTTT. This encodes CASSPQRGEKLFF. The chain combines TRBV9 with TRBJ1-4, with D unresolved. CDR1 and CDR2 from the germline V gene are SGDLS and YYNGEE. The CDR3 is 13 amino acids. V lost 4 bases and J 8 bases, leaving 12 bases between the germline ends.

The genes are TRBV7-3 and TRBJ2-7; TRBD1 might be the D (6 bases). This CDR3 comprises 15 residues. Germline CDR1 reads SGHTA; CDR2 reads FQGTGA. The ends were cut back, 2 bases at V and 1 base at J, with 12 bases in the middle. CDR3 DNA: TGTGCCAGCAGCTTAGAAGGGGGTGGGTCCTACGAGCAGTACTTC. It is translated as CASSLEGGGSYEQYF.

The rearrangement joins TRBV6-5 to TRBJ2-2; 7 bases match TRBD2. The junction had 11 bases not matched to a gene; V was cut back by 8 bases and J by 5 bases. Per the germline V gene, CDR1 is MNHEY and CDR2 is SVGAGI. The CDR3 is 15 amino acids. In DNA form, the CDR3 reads TGTGCCAGCCTCCCCCCCGGACTAGGTACCGGGGAGCTGTTTTTT. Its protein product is CASLPPGLGTGELFF.

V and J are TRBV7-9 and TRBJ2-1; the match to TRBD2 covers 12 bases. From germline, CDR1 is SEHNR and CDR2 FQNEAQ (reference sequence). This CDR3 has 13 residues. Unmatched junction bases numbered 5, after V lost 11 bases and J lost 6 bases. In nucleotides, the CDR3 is TGTGCCGGAATGACTAGCGGGAGCAATGAGCAGTTCTTC. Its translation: CAGMTSGSNEQFF.

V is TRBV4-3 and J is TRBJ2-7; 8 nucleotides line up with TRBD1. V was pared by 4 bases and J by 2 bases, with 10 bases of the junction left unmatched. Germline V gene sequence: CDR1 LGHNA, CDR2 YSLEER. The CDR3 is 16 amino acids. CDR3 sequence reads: CASSPFTDRATYEQYF. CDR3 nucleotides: TGCGCCAGCAGCCCCTTTACGGACAGGGCGACCTACGAGCAGTACTTC.

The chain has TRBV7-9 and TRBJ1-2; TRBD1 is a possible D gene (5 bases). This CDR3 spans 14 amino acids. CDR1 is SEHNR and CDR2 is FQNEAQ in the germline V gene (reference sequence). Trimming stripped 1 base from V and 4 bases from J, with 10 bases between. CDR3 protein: CASSLESTAYGYTF. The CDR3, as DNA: TGTGCCAGCAGCTTAGAGTCGACAGCCTATGGCTACACCTTC.

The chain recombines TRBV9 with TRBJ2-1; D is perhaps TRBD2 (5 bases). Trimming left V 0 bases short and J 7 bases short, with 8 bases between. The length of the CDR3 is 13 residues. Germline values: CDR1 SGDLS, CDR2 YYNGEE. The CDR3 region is CASSVGTGNEQFF. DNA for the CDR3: TGTGCCAGCAGCGTAGGAACGGGGAATGAGCAGTTCTTC.

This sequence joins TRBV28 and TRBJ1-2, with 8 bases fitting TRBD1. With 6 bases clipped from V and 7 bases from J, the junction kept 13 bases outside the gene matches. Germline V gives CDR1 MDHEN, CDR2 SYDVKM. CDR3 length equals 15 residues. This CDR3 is CASSLLDSQGGGYTF. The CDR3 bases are TGTGCCAGCAGCCTACTAGACTCACAGGGGGGTGGCTACACCTTC.

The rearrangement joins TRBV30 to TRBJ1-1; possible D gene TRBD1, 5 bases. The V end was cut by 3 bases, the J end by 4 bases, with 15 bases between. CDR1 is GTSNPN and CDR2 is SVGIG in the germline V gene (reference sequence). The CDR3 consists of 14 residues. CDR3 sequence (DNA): TGTGCCTGGAGCCGGCAGGGCCTAGGCACTGAAGCTTTCTTT. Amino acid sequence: CAWSRQGLGTEAFF.